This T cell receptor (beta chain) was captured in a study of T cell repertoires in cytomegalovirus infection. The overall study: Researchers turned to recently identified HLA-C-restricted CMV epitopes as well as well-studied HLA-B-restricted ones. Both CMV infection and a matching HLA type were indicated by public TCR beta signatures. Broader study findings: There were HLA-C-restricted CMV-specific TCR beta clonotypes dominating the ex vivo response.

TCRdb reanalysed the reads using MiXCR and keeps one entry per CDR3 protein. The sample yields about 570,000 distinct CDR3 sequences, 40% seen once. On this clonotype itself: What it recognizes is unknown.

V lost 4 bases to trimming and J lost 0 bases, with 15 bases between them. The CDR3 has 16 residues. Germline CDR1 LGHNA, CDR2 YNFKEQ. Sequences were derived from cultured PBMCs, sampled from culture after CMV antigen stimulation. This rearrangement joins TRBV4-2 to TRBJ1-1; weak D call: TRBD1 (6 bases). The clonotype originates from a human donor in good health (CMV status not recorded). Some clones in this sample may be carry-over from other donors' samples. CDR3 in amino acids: CASSLWDTHMNTEAFF. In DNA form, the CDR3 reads TGTGCCAGCAGCCTCTGGGACACCCACATGAACACTGAAGCTTTCTTT.